The rows below give T cell receptor beta chains drawn from one sample of a study of Ad26.COV2.S vaccination and SARS-CoV-2 variants. Data came from immunoSEQ multiplex PCR; TCRdb stores just in-frame clones and leaves some out. The profile shows 250,000 or so clones, about 83% of them singletons. Sequencing was performed on peripheral blood, taken in a trial of Ad26.COV2.S vaccine versus placebo. These receptor sequences come from a person aged 18-60 years who received the Ad26.COV2.S COVID-19 vaccine or a placebo. CDR3s include the opening cysteine and the closing phenylalanine or tryptophan. Each record gives: CDR3 length, D gene, clone size, V gene, J gene, CDR3 protein, CDR3 DNA. D genes are given only for firm matches. The listing skips clone size in some rows; elsewhere it reads once, few, many or a size class.

CDR3 length: 12; D gene: -; clone size: -; V gene: TRBV10-3; J gene: TRBJ1-2; CDR3 protein: CAISLGASGYTF; CDR3 DNA: TGTGCCATCAGCTTGGGGGCCAGTGGCTACACCTTC
CDR3 length: 15; D gene: -; clone size: -; V gene: TRBV5-1; J gene: TRBJ2-3; CDR3 protein: CASSLEKMSTDTQYF; CDR3 DNA: TGCGCCAGCAGCTTGGAAAAGATGAGCACAGATACGCAGTATTTT
CDR3 length: 16; D gene: TRBD2; clone size: once; V gene: TRBV6-1; J gene: TRBJ2-2; CDR3 protein: CASSVRSGVRAGELFF; CDR3 DNA: TGTGCCAGCAGTGTACGTAGCGGGGTTAGGGCCGGGGAGCTGTTTTTT
CDR3 length: 14; D gene: -; clone size: -; V gene: TRBV11-2; J gene: TRBJ1-1; CDR3 protein: CASSLAQAPGGAFF; CDR3 DNA: TGTGCCAGCAGCTTAGCGCAGGCCCCGGGGGGGGCTTTCTTT
CDR3 length: 13; D gene: -; clone size: -; V gene: TRBV19; J gene: TRBJ1-5; CDR3 protein: CASSTVSNQPQHF; CDR3 DNA: TGTGCCAGTAGTACCGTTAGCAATCAGCCCCAGCATTTT
CDR3 length: 13; D gene: -; clone size: -; V gene: TRBV7-9; J gene: TRBJ2-4; CDR3 protein: CASSLGQENIQYF; CDR3 DNA: TGTGCCAGCAGCTTAGGGCAGGAGAACATTCAGTACTTC
CDR3 length: 16; D gene: TRBD2; clone size: -; V gene: TRBV2; J gene: TRBJ2-3; CDR3 protein: CASSELRLAATDTQYF; CDR3 DNA: TGTGCCAGCAGTGAACTGAGGCTAGCGGCCACAGATACGCAGTATTTT
CDR3 length: 17; D gene: TRBD1; clone size: -; V gene: TRBV4-2; J gene: TRBJ1-2; CDR3 protein: CASSQDIAAGQNYGYTF; CDR3 DNA: TGTGCCAGCAGCCAAGATATTGCGGCGGGACAGAACTATGGCTACACCTTC
CDR3 length: 13; D gene: -; clone size: -; V gene: TRBV6-5; J gene: TRBJ2-5; CDR3 protein: CASSPNAQETQYF; CDR3 DNA: TGTGCCAGCAGTCCCAACGCTCAAGAGACCCAGTACTTC
CDR3 length: 17; D gene: -; clone size: -; V gene: TRBV4-1; J gene: TRBJ1-1; CDR3 protein: CASSHGTATSMNTEAFF; CDR3 DNA: TGCGCCAGCAGCCATGGGACGGCTACCAGCATGAACACTGAAGCTTTCTTT
CDR3 length: 17; D gene: TRBD1; clone size: once; V gene: TRBV4-2; J gene: TRBJ1-2; CDR3 protein: CASSQDLSAGRGYGYTF; CDR3 DNA: TGTGCCAGCAGCCAAGATCTTTCTGCGGGCAGGGGGTATGGCTACACCTTC
CDR3 length: 13; D gene: -; clone size: few; V gene: TRBV20-1; J gene: TRBJ1-1; CDR3 protein: CSASGGEFTEAFF; CDR3 DNA: TGCAGTGCTAGTGGTGGCGAGTTCACTGAAGCTTTCTTT
CDR3 length: 17; D gene: TRBD1; clone size: -; V gene: TRBV30; J gene: TRBJ1-5; CDR3 protein: CAWSEGQGFGGNQPQHF; CDR3 DNA: TGTGCCTGGAGTGAGGGACAGGGGTTCGGAGGCAATCAGCCCCAGCATTTT
CDR3 length: 14; D gene: TRBD1; clone size: -; V gene: TRBV6-6; J gene: TRBJ1-5; CDR3 protein: CASSLGQINQPQHF; CDR3 DNA: TGTGCCAGCAGCCTGGGACAGATCAATCAGCCCCAGCATTTT
CDR3 length: 15; D gene: -; clone size: -; V gene: TRBV30; J gene: TRBJ1-4; CDR3 protein: CAWSVLRTDNEKLFF; CDR3 DNA: TGTGCCTGGAGTGTACTAAGGACTGACAATGAAAAACTGTTTTTT
CDR3 length: 13; D gene: TRBD2; clone size: -; V gene: TRBV29-1; J gene: TRBJ2-5; CDR3 protein: CSVRLAGEWTQYF; CDR3 DNA: TGCAGCGTGAGGCTAGCGGGGGAATGGACCCAGTACTTC
CDR3 length: 16; D gene: -; clone size: once; V gene: TRBV9; J gene: TRBJ2-7; CDR3 protein: CASSIRDSPSSYEQYF; CDR3 DNA: TGTGCCAGCAGCATCAGAGACAGTCCCTCCTCCTACGAGCAGTACTTC
CDR3 length: 15; D gene: -; clone size: -; V gene: TRBV6-4; J gene: TRBJ1-1; CDR3 protein: CASSDSGRGGTEAFF; CDR3 DNA: TGTGCCAGCAGTGACTCGGGACGAGGAGGGACTGAAGCTTTCTTT
CDR3 length: 15; D gene: TRBD2; clone size: -; V gene: TRBV5-1; J gene: TRBJ2-3; CDR3 protein: CASSKGLAGGDTQYF; CDR3 DNA: TGCGCCAGCAGTAAGGGACTAGCGGGAGGAGATACGCAGTATTTT
CDR3 length: 16; D gene: TRBD2; clone size: -; V gene: TRBV10-2; J gene: TRBJ2-1; CDR3 protein: CASSELGRGGDNEQFF; CDR3 DNA: TGCGCCAGCAGCGAGTTGGGACGGGGGGGAGATAATGAGCAGTTCTTC
CDR3 length: 12; D gene: -; clone size: -; V gene: TRBV12-5; J gene: TRBJ2-3; CDR3 protein: CASGLVTDTQYF; CDR3 DNA: TGTGCTAGTGGTTTGGTCACAGATACGCAGTATTTT
CDR3 length: 17; D gene: -; clone size: -; V gene: TRBV3-1/TRBV3-2; J gene: TRBJ1-3; CDR3 protein: CASSHPPWPRCGNTIYF; CDR3 DNA: TGTGCCAGCAGCCACCCCCCTTGGCCCCGGTGCGGAAACACCATATATTTT